Below are 17 T cell receptor beta chains sequenced from a single sample in a study of cytomegalovirus exposure and HLA in healthy donors. 60 Vbeta and 13 Jbeta primers were used in PCR. Clones were sequenced by immunoSEQ multiplex PCR, and TCRdb holds only the in-frame ones, with some missing. This table holds around 140,000 clones. Sequenced: PBMCs. These TCRs come from a woman younger than 35 in good health and CMV-seronegative.

CDR3 sequence reads: CASSLDSSNYGYTF. Written as DNA, the CDR3 is TGTGCCAGCAGCCTGGACAGTTCTAACTATGGCTACACCTTC. V gene TRBV7-8 combines with J gene TRBJ1-2, with D tentatively TRBD1 (6 bases). CDR1 and CDR2 from the germline V gene are SGHVS and FQNEAQ. The V gene lost 5 bases and the J gene lost 0 bases, with 10 bases spanning the gap. The length of the CDR3 is 14 residues. Based on the CDR3 plus reference TRBV7-8 and TRBJ1-2, the full variable domain is GAGVSQSPRYKVAKRGQDVALRCDPISGHVSLFWYQQALGQGPEFLTYFQNEAQLDKSGLPSDRFFAERPEGSVSTLKIQRTQQEDSAVYLCASSLDSSNYGYTFGSGTRLTVV.

This chain links TRBV6-5 with TRBJ2-5, with a weak D call TRBD1 (6 bases). Looked up from germline, CDR1 is MNHEY and CDR2 is SVGAGI. The V end lost 4 bases, the J end lost 11 bases, and 26 bases lay between the germline ends. The CDR3 runs 16 residues. The CDR3 loop reads CASSFSGGAGSGEQYF. The CDR3 coding sequence is TGTGCCAGCAGTTTTTCGGGTGGGGCAGGGTCAGGGGAGCAGTACTTC.

The V and J genes are TRBV14 and TRBJ2-7, with D possibly matching TRBD2 (6 bases). The V end lost 3 bases, the J end lost 3 bases, and 15 bases lay between the germline ends. The CDR3 runs to 15 residues. Germline values: CDR1 SGHDN, CDR2 FVKESK. The DNA for the CDR3 is TGTGCCAGCAGCCAGAGGGCGGGATTCATCTACGAGCAGTACTTC. As protein: CASSQRAGFIYEQYF.

As DNA, the CDR3 is TGTGCCAGCAGCTTGCCAGTGACTGAAGCTTTCTTT. Translation: CASSLPVTEAFF. V gene TRBV11-1 combines with J gene TRBJ1-1; D gene uncertain. CDR3 length equals 12 residues. Trimming left V 3 bases short and J 5 bases short, with 7 bases between. The germline CDR1 and CDR2 sequences are SGHAT and FQDESV (reference sequence).

The chain has TRBV5-6 and TRBJ2-2; 8 bases map to TRBD1. The germline V gene encodes CDR1 SGHDT and CDR2 YYEEEE. V was clipped by 6 bases and J by 0 bases; unmatched bases: 10. This CDR3 comprises 17 residues. This CDR3 is CASTIWTGYTNTGELFF. CDR3 nucleotides: TGTGCCAGCACCATATGGACAGGGTATACGAACACCGGGGAGCTGTTTTTT.

This rearrangement joins TRBV5-6 to TRBJ1-1; maybe TRBD1 (6 bases). Looked up from germline, CDR1 is SGHDT and CDR2 is YYEEEE. This CDR3 has 15 residues. Trimming cost V 3 bases and J 3 bases, with 15 bases left between them. In DNA, the CDR3 is TGTGCCAGCAGCTGGCCCGGGACACACTACACTGAAGCTTTCTTT. As protein: CASSWPGTHYTEAFF.

The gene calls are TRBV19 and TRBJ1-6, with TRBD1 identical over 10 bases. After removal of 5 bases from V and 8 bases from J, the junction contained 6 bases not matched to a gene. The CDR3 totals 15 residues. The germline V gene has CDR1 LNHDA and CDR2 SQIVND (reference sequence). In DNA, the CDR3 is TGTGCCAGTAGTTTTATTGGACAGGGGGATTCACCCCTCCACTTT. Its translation: CASSFIGQGDSPLHF.

This chain connects TRBV19 to TRBJ2-7; the match to TRBD1 covers 8 bases. CDR3 length equals 14 residues. The V segment lost 9 bases and the J segment 0 bases; nucleotides outside the gene matches: 7. Per the germline V gene, CDR1 is LNHDA and CDR2 is SQIVND (reference sequence). CDR3 in amino acids: CASRTGSSSYEQYF. The CDR3 coding sequence is TGTGCCAGCAGGACAGGGAGTTCCTCCTACGAGCAGTACTTC.

This chain uses TRBV29-1 with TRBJ1-2; 7 bases are a match to TRBD1. This CDR3 spans 13 amino acids. CDR1 is SQVTM and CDR2 is ANQGSEA in the germline V gene. Losses at the gene ends were 4 bases for V and 8 bases for J; bases not matched to a gene: 10. The CDR3 coding sequence is TGCAGCGTTGTGACAGGGACCCCTTGGGGCTACACCTTC. Amino acids: CSVVTGTPWGYTF.

The CDR3 DNA sequence: TGCGCCAGCAGTACTTTAAACGGAGAGACCCAGTACTTC. This codes for CASSTLNGETQYF. This chain uses TRBV5-1 with TRBJ2-5, with unresolved D. There are 13 residues in the CDR3. Trimming removed 5 bases from V and 4 bases from J, with 12 bases in between. Germline V gene data show CDR1 as SGHRS and CDR2 as YFSETQ.

The chain uses TRBV4-1 and TRBJ2-2; 7 bases are shared with TRBD1. In germline, CDR1 is MGHRA, CDR2 YSYEKL. The CDR3 is 15 amino acids. V shed 6 bases and J 2 bases; nucleotides not matched to a gene: 6. The CDR3 sequence is CASRRPGGNTGELFF. In DNA form, the CDR3 reads TGCGCCAGCAGGAGGCCAGGGGGTAACACCGGGGAGCTGTTTTTT.

This chain links TRBV9 with TRBJ1-1, with TRBD1 identical over 10 bases. The CDR3 runs 17 residues. Germline assignment: CDR1 SGDLS and CDR2 YYNGEE. Losses at the gene ends were 0 bases for V and 0 bases for J; bases not matched to a gene: 5. The CDR3 nucleotides are TGTGCCAGCAGCGTAGGAGGGACAGGGGTTATGAACACTGAAGCTTTCTTT. This codes for CASSVGGTGVMNTEAFF.

V usage is TRBV30 and J usage is TRBJ1-6; TRBD1 agrees at 8 bases. With 2 bases clipped from V and 9 bases from J, the junction kept 6 bases outside the gene matches. The CDR3 runs to 14 residues. Germline values: CDR1 GTSNPN, CDR2 SVGIG (reference sequence). The CDR3 reads CAWSTDREISPLHF. CDR3 coding DNA: TGTGCCTGGAGTACGGACAGGGAGATTTCACCCCTCCACTTT.

V usage is TRBV25-1 and J usage is TRBJ2-1; 8 bases match TRBD2. The V gene end was trimmed by 5 bases and the J gene end by 0 bases; junction bases not matched to a gene: 12. CDR1 is MGHDK, CDR2 SYGVNS, per germline. The CDR3 extends over 18 amino acids. CDR3 sequence: CASSKGASGSSSYNEQFF. The CDR3 nucleotides are TGTGCCAGCAGTAAAGGGGCTAGCGGGTCCAGCTCCTACAATGAGCAGTTCTTC.

J is TRBJ2-5 and V is TRBV7-8, with TRBD2 matching 13 bases. The CDR3 consists of 19 residues. Per germline, CDR1 SGHVS and CDR2 FQNEAQ. V shed 4 bases and J 4 bases; nucleotides not matched to a gene: 15. CDR3 residues: CASSSPSLWTSGRRETQYF. CDR3 nucleotides: TGTGCCAGCAGCTCCCCGAGCCTGTGGACTAGCGGGAGACGAGAGACCCAGTACTTC.

V and J are TRBV10-3 and TRBJ1-1; D possibly corresponds to TRBD1 (5 bases). The CDR3 consists of 15 residues. Trimming took 6 bases from V and 3 from J, leaving 17 bases between them. Germline V gene lookup returns CDR1 ENHRY and CDR2 SYGVKD. The chain's CDR3 is CAISVGTGVYTEAFF. CDR3 DNA: TGTGCCATCAGCGTCGGAACAGGAGTTTACACTGAAGCTTTCTTT.

CDR3 loop: CASNLGGQETQYF. CDR3 in DNA: TGTGCCAGCAATCTTGGGGGGCAAGAGACCCAGTACTTC. The rearrangement uses TRBV5-4 and TRBJ2-5; possible D gene TRBD2, 6 bases. The germline V gene encodes CDR1 SGHNT and CDR2 YYREEE (reference sequence). Trimming took off 6 bases at V and 2 bases at J, with 11 bases between the two ends. The CDR3 has 13 residues.